This T cell receptor (beta chain) was captured in a study of read filtering for tumor transcriptome and immune sequencing. Per the germline V gene, CDR1 is SQVTM and CDR2 is ANQGSEA. There are 14 residues in the CDR3. Trimming removed 7 bases from V and 0 bases from J; junction bases left unmatched: 9. Molecular barcoded adaptors covering alpha/delta and beta/gamma chains were used on roughly 370 ng RNA. Each CDR3 protein is one row after TCRdb ran MiXCR on the reads. The data hold 100,000 to 150,000 distinct CDR3 sequences, with 13% observed a single time. This clonotype appeared many times. V and J are TRBV29-1 and TRBJ2-7, with 7 nucleotides matching TRBD1. The sequence derives from a donor at least 40 years old with multiple myeloma. The specimen was a population of CD138-negative cells sorted from bone marrow. CDR3 residues: CSAEFRDSSYEQYF. CDR3 nucleotide sequence: TGCAGCGCCGAATTCCGGGACAGCTCCTACGAGCAGTACTTC.